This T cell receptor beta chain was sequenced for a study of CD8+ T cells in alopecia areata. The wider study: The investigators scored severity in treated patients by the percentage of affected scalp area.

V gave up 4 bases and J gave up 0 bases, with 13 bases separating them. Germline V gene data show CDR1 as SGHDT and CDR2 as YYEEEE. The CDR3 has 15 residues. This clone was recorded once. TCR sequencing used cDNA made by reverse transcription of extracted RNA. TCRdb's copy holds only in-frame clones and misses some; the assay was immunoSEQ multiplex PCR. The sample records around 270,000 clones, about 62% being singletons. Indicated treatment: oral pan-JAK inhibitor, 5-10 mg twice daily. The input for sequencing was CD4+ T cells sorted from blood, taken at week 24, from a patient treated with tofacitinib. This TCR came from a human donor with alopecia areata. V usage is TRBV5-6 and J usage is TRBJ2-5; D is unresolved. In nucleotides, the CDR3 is TGTGCCAGCAGCCTGGGGTTGAGGTACCAAGAGACCCAGTACTTC. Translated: CASSLGLRYQETQYF.